Sequencing of this TCR beta chain was carried out in a study of blood T cell repertoires in COVID-19. Whole-study context: There were acute and convalescent COVID-19 samples, and they came from the United States, Italy and Spain.

Method: immunoSEQ multiplex PCR; TCRdb's copy keeps in-frame clones and lacks some. Counted here are about 64,000 clones, 88% occurring once; the ten biggest clones make up 40% to 55%. Those enrolled in Seattle joined during active infection and were followed longitudinally afterward. Between the trimmed V and J ends, which lost 0 bases and 1 base, there was a span of 7 bases. Germline assignment: CDR1 SGHRS and CDR2 YFSETQ. This CDR3 contains 14 residues. Sequencing used peripheral blood. The chain recombines TRBV5-1 with TRBJ1-1; no clear D. The clonotype was recovered from a woman in her fifties or sixties with COVID-19, enrolled during active disease. CDR3 nucleotide sequence: TGCGCCAGCAGCTTGGACTGGGCGAACACTGAAGCTTTCTTT. Protein product: CASSLDWANTEAFF.